These T cell receptor beta chains were read from a single sample in a study of T-cell reconstitution after alpha-beta-depleted transplantation in children. TCRdb passed the PCR reads through MiXCR, listing each CDR3 protein once. The table lists 800,000 to 1,000,000 distinct CDR3 sequences, 25% to 30% of them singletons. The sample consisted of PBMCs, mostly from graft donor cells, taken 360 days after TCRalphabeta/CD19-depleted stem cell transplant. These receptors were collected from a boy younger than two who had a stem cell transplant for SCID, so the T cells may come from the graft donor. CDR3s leave out the opening cysteine and the closing phenylalanine or tryptophan.

>TRBV6-2/TRBV6-3|TRBJ2-1
ASSYIRINEQF
>TRBV29-1|TRBJ1-2
SVGKQGQHYGYT
>TRBV27|TRBJ2-4
ASSISGTYLAKNIQY
>TRBV21-1|TRBJ2-7
ASSQHMTQYEQY
>TRBV6-1|TRBJ2-7
ASSPGTGVGYEQY
>TRBV12-3/TRBV12-4|TRBJ2-3
ASSYGLAGVGDTQY
>TRBV6-1|TRBJ2-3
ASRSLAGVSDTQY
>TRBV10-3|TRBJ2-7
AISEGQNSYEQY
>TRBV6-1|TRBJ1-6
ASSGRLYVGSPLH
>TRBV7-9|TRBJ2-7
ASSLHRTSGPYEQY
>TRBV9|TRBJ2-2
ASSVHPGTANTGELF
>TRBV9|TRBJ2-5
ASSVGRVAGLQETQY
>TRBV14|TRBJ2-6
ASSQDLVFAGANVLT
>TRBV27|TRBJ2-7
ASSTTPFEQY
>TRBV4-3|TRBJ2-1
ASSQGGTGTNEQF
>TRBV5-1|TRBJ2-7
ASSLDGSVYEQY
>TRBV21-1|TRBJ1-6
ASSKGGGGYNSPLH
>TRBV6-2/TRBV6-3|TRBJ2-1
ASSYPSRGATDNEQF
>TRBV5-1|TRBJ2-1
ASSLVGGIRNEQF
>TRBV4-1|TRBJ2-3
ASSHKRTDINTDTQY
>TRBV6-2/TRBV6-3|TRBJ1-1
ASSYWGLNTEGF
>TRBV11-2|TRBJ2-7
ASSPTWGSSYEQY
>TRBV5-1|TRBJ2-5
ASSLAPRQDQETQY
>TRBV5-1|TRBJ2-3
ASSRDYPDTQY
>TRBV5-1|TRBJ2-5
ASSLVLAGGKTQY
>TRBV5-1|TRBJ2-1
ASTWLRTSGSYNEQF
>TRBV20-1|TRBJ1-6
SASVARGNSPLH
>TRBV10-3|TRBJ2-3
AISDGQFTSTDTQY
>TRBV2|TRBJ2-1
ASSRTSGTGNEQF
>TRBV5-1|TRBJ2-2
ASTFRTGRTGELF
>TRBV5-1|TRBJ2-3
ASSQRGGMADTQY
>TRBV5-4|TRBJ1-2
ASSPGQGRINGYT
>TRBV30|TRBJ1-5
AWSDLSNQPQH
>TRBV5-1|TRBJ1-2
ASSLATGYNGYT
>TRBV11-2|TRBJ2-1
ASSFPRDSNEQF
>TRBV12-3/TRBV12-4|TRBJ1-1
ASSRPEENTEAF
>TRBV7-8|TRBJ2-1
ASSRGTSGA
>TRBV9|TRBJ1-2
ASSGPREGPYGYT
>TRBV12-3/TRBV12-4|TRBJ2-5
ASSLNFMQETQY
>TRBV7-9|TRBJ1-5
ASSHRQGGPIDQPQH
>TRBV20-1|TRBJ2-1
SAIRLGLTEQF
>TRBV10-3|TRBJ2-7
AISESIGIVHEQY
>TRBV5-6|TRBJ2-7
ASEPFGFYEQY
>TRBV20-1|TRBJ2-2
SARAPGELF
>TRBV5-1|TRBJ1-1
ASSLPRDRGWSTEAF
>TRBV5-1|TRBJ2-1
ASSLAGGARSYNEQF
>TRBV5-1|TRBJ1-1
ASSEGGGDTEAF
>TRBV27|TRBJ2-7
ASSPRSGAYEQY
>TRBV7-2|TRBJ1-2
ASSLKDRVYGYT
>TRBV5-1|TRBJ2-1
ASRPLGRDNEQF
>TRBV11-2|TRBJ2-1
ASIRLRQAAINEQF
>TRBV6-5|TRBJ1-3
ASSSGNPRFGNTIY